Listed below are T cell receptor beta chains from one sample, sequenced in a study of blood T cells in healthy people across ages. TCRdb re-called the 5' RACE reads with MiXCR, one entry per CDR3 protein. The repertoire holds approximately 1.5 million distinct CDR3 sequences, with around 36% as singletons. Sequences were obtained from blood. The receptors were sampled from a woman aged 25 to 39 in good health. The CDR3 runs from the conserved cysteine through the conserved F or W. Where a row states a size, it is once, few, many or the class of an expanded clone; other rows omit it.

V gene | clone size | CDR3 protein
TRBV27 | - | CASSSDSNEQYF
TRBV20-1 | - | CSAKPTGTATEAFF
TRBV7-9 | few | CASSSPTLAVWENEQFF
TRBV12-3/TRBV12-4 | few | CASRLGEYYEQYF
TRBV20-1 | - | CSARVGSLGHEQYF
TRBV12-3/TRBV12-4 | - | CASTEGVRSTDTQYF
TRBV20-1 | few | CSARRRRVGFSYEQYF
TRBV13 | few | CASSPTRWQGELGDIQYF
TRBV2 | - | CASRDASWYEQYF
TRBV6-5 | - | CASKFPGANVLTF
TRBV12-3/TRBV12-4 | - | CASTTMAGHRQETQYF
TRBV4-1 | - | CASSQPGRGRTDTQYF
TRBV18 | - | CASSPQRTACEQYF
TRBV15 | - | CATRGGTSRPGNTEAFF
TRBV29-1 | - | CSVGSYFSPGELFF
TRBV4-1 | - | CASSQTTYNKQFF
TRBV14 | many | CASSQAKAQAGGPRETQYF
TRBV29-1 | many | CSALPPEQFF
TRBV10-3 | many | CAISPGASSYEQYF
TRBV7-2 | few | CASSLRAQGETQYF
TRBV20-1 | - | CSAAQPASEQYF
TRBV5-6 | - | CASSRNRGTYEKLFF
TRBV20-1 | - | CSAQRGGGRENEQFF
TRBV11-2 | few | CASSLAGLAGVPKNIQYF
TRBV10-3 | few | CAINKLAGNTGELFF
TRBV4-1 | - | CASSQPFWRGGLSHEQYF
TRBV7-2 | few | CASSLALAGSTDTQYF
TRBV5-6 | few | CASSLVGAGDTQYF
TRBV5-1 | - | CASRFTGNHEQYF
TRBV29-1 | many | CSVDLTGSSYEQYF
TRBV11-1 | - | CASSSGPRTQYF
TRBV10-2 | - | CASSGGPGTEAFF
TRBV20-1 | few | CSASPGGSVNTQYF
TRBV20-1 | few | CSARGVSGGANSYEQYF
TRBV5-1 | few | CASSLEPTWGHEQYF
TRBV7-2 | - | CASSLGLRKTQYF
TRBV20-1 | - | CSARGLGGHNEQFF
TRBV9 | - | CASSHNSLAPDTQYF
TRBV2 | - | CASRYGFGDGYTF
TRBV6-2/TRBV6-3 | - | CASTWGAGELFF
TRBV3-1 | - | CASSQVGLYTEAFF
TRBV6-1 | once | CASSEIYPYQPQHF
TRBV29-1 | many | CSVGSSGSHEQYF
TRBV27 | - | CASSSRAALHEQYF
TRBV10-3 | few | CAIRMDSRSNYGYTF
TRBV6-4 | - | CASSESGPSTDTQYF
TRBV30 | - | CAWSLTNTDTQYF
TRBV5-1 | few | CASSGAGVGETQYF